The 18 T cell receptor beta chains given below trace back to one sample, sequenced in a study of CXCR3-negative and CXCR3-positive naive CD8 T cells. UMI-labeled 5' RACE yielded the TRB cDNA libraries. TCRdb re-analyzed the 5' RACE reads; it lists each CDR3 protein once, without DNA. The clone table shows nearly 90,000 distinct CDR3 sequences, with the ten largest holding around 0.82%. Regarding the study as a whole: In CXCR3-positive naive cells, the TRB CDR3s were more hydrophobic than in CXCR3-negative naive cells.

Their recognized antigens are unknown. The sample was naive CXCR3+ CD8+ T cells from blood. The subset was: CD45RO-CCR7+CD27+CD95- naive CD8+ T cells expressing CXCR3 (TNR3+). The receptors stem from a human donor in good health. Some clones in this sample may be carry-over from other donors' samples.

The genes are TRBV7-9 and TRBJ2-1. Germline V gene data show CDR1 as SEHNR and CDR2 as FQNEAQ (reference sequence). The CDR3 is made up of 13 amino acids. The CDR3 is CASSDGPDNEQFF.

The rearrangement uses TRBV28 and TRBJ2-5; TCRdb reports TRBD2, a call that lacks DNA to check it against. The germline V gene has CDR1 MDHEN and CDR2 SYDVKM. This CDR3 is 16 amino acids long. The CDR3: CASSLQGASGGETQYF.

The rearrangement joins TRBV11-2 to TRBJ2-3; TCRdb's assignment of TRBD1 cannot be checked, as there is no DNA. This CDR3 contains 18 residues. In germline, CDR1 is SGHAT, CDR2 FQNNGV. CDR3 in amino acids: CASSWPAGGQWVIDTQYF.

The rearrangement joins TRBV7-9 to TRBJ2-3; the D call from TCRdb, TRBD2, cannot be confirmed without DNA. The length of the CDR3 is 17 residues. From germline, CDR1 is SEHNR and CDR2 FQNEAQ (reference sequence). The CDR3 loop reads CASSLRLAGGEVDTQYF.

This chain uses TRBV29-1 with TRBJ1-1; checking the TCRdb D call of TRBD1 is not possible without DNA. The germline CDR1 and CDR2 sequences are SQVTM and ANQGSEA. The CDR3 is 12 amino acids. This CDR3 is CSVATVSGEAFF. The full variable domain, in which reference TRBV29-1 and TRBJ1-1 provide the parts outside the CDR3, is SAVISQKPSRDICQRGTSLTIQCQVDSQVTMMFWYRQQPGQSLTLIATANQGSEATYESGFVIDKFPISRPNLTFSTLTVSNMSPEDSSIYLCSVATVSGEAFFGQGTRLTVV.

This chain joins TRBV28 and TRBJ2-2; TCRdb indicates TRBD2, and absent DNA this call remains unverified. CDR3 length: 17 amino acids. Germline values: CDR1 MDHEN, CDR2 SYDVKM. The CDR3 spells CASSTGLAGGGSGELFF.

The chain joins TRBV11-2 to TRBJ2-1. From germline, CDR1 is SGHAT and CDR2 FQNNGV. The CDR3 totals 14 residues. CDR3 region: CASSLEIPKAEQFF. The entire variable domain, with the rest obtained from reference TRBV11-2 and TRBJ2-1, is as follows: EAGVAQSPRYKIIEKRQSVAFWCNPISGHATLYWYQQILGQGPKLLIQFQNNGVVDDSQLPKDRFSAERLKGVDSTLKIQPAKLEDSAVYLCASSLEIPKAEQFFGPGTRLTVL.

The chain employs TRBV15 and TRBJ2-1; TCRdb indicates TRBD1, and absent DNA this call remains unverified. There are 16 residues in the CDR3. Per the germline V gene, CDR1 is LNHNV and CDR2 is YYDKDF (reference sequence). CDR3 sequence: CATSSRIQGFDNEQFF.

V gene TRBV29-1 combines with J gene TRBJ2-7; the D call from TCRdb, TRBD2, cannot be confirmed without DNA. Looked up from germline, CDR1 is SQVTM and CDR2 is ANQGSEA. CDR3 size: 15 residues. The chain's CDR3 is CSVEGTSGSSYEQYF.

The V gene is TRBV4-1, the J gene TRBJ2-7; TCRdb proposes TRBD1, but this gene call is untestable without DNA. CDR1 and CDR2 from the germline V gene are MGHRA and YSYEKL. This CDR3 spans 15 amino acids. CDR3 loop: CASSPRGQGDAEQYF.

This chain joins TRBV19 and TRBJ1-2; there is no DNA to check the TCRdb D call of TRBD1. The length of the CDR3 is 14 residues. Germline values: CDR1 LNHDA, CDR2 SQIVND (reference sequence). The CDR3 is CAAGRKGQAYGYTF.

This CDR3 is CASSMGGDTQYF. The V call is TRBV7-9, the J call TRBJ2-3; TCRdb designates TRBD1, a call that cannot be tested without DNA. CDR3 length equals 12 residues. In germline, CDR1 is SEHNR, CDR2 FQNEAQ (reference sequence).

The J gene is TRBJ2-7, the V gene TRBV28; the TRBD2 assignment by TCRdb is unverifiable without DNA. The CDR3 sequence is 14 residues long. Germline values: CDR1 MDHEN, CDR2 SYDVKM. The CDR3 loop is CASTPRRLADEQYF.

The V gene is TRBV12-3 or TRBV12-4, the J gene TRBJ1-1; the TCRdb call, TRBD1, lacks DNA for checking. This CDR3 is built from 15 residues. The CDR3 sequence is CASSLGQGSFAEAFF.

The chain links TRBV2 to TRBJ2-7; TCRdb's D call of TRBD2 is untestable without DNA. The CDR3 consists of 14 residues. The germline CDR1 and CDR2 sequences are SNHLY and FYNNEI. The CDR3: CASSGSGAFYEQYF. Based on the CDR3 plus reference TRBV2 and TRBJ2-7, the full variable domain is EPEVTQTPSHQVTQMGQEVILRCVPISNHLYFYWYRQILGQKVEFLVSFYNNEISEKSEIFDDQFSVERPDGSNFTLKIRSTKLEDSAMYFCASSGSGAFYEQYFGPGTRLTVT.

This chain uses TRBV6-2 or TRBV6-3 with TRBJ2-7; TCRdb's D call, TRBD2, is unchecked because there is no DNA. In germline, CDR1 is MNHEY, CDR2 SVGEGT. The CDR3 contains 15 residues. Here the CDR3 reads CASRRTLAGVFEQYF.

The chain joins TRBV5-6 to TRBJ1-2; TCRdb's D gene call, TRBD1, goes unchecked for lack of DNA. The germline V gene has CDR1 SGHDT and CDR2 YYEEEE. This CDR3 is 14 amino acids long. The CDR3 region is CASSLYRTGLGYTF.

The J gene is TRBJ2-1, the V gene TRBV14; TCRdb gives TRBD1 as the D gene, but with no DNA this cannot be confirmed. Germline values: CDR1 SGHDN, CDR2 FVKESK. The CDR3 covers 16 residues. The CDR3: CASSREVRGLGNEQFF.